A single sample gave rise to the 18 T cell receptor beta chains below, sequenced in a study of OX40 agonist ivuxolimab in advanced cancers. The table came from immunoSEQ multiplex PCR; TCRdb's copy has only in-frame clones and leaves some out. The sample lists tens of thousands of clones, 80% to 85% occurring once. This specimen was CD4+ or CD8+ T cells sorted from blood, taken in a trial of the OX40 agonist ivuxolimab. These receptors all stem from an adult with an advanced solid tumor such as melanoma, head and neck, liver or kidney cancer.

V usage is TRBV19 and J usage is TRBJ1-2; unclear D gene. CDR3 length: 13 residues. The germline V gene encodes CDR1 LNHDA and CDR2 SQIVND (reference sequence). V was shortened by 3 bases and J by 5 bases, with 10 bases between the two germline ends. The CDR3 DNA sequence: TGTGCCAGTAGTATTCCCAGGCAATATGGCTACACCTTC. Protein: CASSIPRQYGYTF.

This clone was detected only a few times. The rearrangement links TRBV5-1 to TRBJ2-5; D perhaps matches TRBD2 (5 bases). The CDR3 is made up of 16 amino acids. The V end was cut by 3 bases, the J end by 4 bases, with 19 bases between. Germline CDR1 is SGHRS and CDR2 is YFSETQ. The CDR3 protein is CASSSTAFGESETQYF. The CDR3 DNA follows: TGCGCCAGCAGCTCCACAGCGTTCGGGGAGTCAGAGACCCAGTACTTC.

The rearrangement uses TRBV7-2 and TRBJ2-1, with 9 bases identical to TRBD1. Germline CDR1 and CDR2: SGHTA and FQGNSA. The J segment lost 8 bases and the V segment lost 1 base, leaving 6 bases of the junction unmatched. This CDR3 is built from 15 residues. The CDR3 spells CASSLGDRARYEQFF. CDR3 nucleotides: TGTGCCAGCAGCTTAGGGGACAGGGCAAGATATGAGCAGTTCTTC.

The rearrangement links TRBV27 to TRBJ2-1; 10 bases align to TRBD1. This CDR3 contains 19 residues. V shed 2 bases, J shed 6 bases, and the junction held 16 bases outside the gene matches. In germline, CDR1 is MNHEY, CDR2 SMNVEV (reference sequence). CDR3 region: CASSLRATGTGVASNEQFF. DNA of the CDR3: TGTGCCAGCAGTTTAAGGGCAACCGGGACAGGGGTTGCGAGCAATGAGCAGTTCTTC.

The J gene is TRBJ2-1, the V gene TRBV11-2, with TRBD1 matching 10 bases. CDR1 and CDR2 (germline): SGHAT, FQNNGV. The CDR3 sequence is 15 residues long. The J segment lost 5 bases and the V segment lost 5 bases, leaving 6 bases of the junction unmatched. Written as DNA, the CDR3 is TGTGCCAGCAGCCCGCCGGGACAGGGGCACAATGAGCAGTTCTTC. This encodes CASSPPGQGHNEQFF.

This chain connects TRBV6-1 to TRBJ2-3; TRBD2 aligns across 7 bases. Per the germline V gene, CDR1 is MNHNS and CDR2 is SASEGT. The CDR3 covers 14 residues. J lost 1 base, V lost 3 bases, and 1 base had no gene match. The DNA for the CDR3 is TGTGCCAGCAGTGAGGCGGGGGGCACAGATACGCAGTATTTT. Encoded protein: CASSEAGGTDTQYF.

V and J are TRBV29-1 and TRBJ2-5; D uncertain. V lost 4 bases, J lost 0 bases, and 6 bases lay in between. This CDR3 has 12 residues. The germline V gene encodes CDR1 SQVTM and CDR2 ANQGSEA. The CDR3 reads CSVGHYQETQYF. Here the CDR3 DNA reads TGCAGCGTTGGACACTACCAAGAGACCCAGTACTTC.

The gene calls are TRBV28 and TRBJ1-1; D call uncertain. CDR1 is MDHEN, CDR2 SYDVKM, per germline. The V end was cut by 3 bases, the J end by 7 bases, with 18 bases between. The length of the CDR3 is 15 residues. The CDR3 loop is CASSLAGFQVGEAFF. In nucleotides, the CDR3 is TGTGCCAGCAGTTTGGCAGGCTTTCAAGTTGGTGAAGCTTTCTTT. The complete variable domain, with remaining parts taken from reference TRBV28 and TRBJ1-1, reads DVKVTQSSRYLVKRTGEKVFLECVQDMDHENMFWYRQDPGLGLRLIYFSYDVKMKEKGDIPEGYSVSREKKERFSLILESASTNQTSMYLCASSLAGFQVGEAFFGQGTRLTVV.

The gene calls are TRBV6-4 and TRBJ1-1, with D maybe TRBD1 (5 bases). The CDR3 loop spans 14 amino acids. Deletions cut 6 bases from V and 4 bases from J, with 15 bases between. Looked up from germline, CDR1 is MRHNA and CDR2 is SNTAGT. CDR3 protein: CASSPEGWSTEAFF. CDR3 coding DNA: TGTGCCAGCAGCCCCGAGGGGTGGAGCACTGAAGCTTTCTTT.

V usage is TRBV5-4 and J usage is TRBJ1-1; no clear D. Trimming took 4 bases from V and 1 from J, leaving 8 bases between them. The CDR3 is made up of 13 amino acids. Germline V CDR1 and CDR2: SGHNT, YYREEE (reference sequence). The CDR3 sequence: CASSPTGNTEAFF. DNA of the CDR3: TGTGCCAGCAGCCCAACCGGGAACACTGAAGCTTTCTTT.

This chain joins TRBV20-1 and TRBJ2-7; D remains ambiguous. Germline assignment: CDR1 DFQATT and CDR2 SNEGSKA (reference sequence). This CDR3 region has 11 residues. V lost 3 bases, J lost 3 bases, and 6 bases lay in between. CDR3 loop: CSASSRYEQYF. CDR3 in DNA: TGCAGTGCTAGCAGCCGCTACGAGCAGTACTTC.

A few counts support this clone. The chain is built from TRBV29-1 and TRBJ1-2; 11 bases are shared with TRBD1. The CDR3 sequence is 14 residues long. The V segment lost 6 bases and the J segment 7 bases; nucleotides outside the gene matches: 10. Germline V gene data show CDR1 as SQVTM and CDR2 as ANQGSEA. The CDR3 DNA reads TGCAGCGTCCTTGCCCGGGACAGGGGGTTTGGCTACACCTTC. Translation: CSVLARDRGFGYTF.

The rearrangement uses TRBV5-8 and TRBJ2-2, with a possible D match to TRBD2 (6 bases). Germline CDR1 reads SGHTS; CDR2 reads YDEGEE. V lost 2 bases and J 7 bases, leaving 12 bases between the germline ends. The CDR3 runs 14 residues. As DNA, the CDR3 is TGTGCCAGCAGCTTTGGGGGGTTCTACGGGGAGCTGTTTTTT. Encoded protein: CASSFGGFYGELFF. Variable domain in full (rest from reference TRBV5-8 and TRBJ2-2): EAGVTQSPTHLIKTRGQQATLRCSPISGHTSVYWYQQALGLGLQFLLWYDEGEERNRGNFPPRFSGRQFPNYSSELNVNALELEDSALYLCASSFGGFYGELFFGEGSRLTVL.

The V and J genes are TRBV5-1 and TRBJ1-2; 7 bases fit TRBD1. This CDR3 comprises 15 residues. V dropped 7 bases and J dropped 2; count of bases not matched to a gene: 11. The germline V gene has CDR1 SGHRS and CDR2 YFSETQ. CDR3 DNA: TGCGCCAGCGGCCCTAGACAGGGAAGCAACTATGGCTACACCTTC. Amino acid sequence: CASGPRQGSNYGYTF.

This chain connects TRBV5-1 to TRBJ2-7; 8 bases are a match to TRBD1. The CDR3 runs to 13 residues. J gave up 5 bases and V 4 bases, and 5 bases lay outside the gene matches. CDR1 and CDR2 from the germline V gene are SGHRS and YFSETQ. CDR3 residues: CASSALDRDEQYF. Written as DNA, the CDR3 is TGCGCCAGCAGCGCCCTGGACAGGGACGAGCAGTACTTC.

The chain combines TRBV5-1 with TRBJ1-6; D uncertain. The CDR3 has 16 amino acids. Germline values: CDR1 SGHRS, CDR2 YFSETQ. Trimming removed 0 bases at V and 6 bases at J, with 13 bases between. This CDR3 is CASSLARAQTNSPLHF. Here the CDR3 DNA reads TGCGCCAGCAGCTTGGCTCGGGCGCAGACTAATTCACCCCTCCACTTT.

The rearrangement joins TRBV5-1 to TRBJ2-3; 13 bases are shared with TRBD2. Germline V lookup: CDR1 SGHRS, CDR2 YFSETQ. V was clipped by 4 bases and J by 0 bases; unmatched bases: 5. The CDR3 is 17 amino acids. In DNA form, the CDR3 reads TGCGCCAGCAGCCCCCGGACTAGCGGGGGAAGCACAGATACGCAGTATTTT. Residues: CASSPRTSGGSTDTQYF.

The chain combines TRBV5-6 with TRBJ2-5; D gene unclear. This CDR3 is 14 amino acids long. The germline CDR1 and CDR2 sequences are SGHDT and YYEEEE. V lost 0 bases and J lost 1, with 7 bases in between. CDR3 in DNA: TGTGCCAGCAGCTTGGGCAGTTTCCAAGAGACCCAGTACTTC. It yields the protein CASSLGSFQETQYF.